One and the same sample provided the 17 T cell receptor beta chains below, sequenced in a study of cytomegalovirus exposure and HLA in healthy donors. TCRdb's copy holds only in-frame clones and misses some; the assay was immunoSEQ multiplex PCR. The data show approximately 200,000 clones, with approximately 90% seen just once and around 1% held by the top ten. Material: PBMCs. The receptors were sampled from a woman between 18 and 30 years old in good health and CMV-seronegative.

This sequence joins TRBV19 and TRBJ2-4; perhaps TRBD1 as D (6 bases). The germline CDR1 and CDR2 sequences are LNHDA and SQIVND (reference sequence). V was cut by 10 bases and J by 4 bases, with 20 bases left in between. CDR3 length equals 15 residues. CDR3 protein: CATRGTGRGKNIQYF. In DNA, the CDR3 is TGTGCCACCCGCGGAACGGGAAGGGGGAAAAACATTCAGTACTTC.

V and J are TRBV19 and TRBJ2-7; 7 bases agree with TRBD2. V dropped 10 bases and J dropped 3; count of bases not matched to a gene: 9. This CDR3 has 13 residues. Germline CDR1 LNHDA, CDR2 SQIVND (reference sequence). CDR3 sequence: CATRASGYYEQYF. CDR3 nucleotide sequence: TGTGCCACTAGGGCTAGCGGTTACTACGAGCAGTACTTC.

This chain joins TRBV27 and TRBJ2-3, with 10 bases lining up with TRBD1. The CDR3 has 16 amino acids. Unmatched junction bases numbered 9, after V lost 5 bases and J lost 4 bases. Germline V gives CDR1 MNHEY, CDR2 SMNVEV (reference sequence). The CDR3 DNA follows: TGTGCCAGCAGTCCCACTCCAGGACAGGGGGCAGATACGCAGTATTTT. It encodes CASSPTPGQGADTQYF.

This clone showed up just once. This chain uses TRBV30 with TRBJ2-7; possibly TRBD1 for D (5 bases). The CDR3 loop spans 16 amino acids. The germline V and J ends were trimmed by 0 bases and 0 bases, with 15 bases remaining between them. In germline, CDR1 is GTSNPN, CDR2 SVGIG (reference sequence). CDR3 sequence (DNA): TGTGCCTGGAGTGTAATAACAGGACGTAGCTCCTACGAGCAGTACTTC. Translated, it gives CAWSVITGRSSYEQYF.

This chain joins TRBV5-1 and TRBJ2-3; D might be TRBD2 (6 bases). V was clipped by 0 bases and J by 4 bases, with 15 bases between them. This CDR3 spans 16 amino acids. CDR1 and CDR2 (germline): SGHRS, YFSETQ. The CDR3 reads CASSLDAGRTADTQYF. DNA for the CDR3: TGCGCCAGCAGCTTGGACGCGGGACGCACCGCAGATACGCAGTATTTT.

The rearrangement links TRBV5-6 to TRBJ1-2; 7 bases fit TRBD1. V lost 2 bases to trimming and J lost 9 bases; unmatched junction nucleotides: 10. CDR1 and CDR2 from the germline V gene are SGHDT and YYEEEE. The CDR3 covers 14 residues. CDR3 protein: CASSFGQVFGSYTF. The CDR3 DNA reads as TGTGCCAGCAGCTTCGGACAGGTCTTTGGGAGCTACACCTTC. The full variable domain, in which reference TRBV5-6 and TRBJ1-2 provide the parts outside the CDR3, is DAGVTQSPTHLIKTRGQQVTLRCSPKSGHDTVSWYQQALGQGPQFIFQYYEEEERQRGNFPDRFSGHQFPNYSSELNVNALLLGDSALYLCASSFGQVFGSYTFGSGTRLTVV.

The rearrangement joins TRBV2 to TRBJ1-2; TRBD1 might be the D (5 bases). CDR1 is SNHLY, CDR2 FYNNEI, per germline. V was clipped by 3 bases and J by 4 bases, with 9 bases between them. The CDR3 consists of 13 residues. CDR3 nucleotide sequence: TGTGCCAGCAGTGAGGAAGGGGTCTATGGCTACACCTTC. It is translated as CASSEEGVYGYTF. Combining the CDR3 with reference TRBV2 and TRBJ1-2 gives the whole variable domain EPEVTQTPSHQVTQMGQEVILRCVPISNHLYFYWYRQILGQKVEFLVSFYNNEISEKSEIFDDQFSVERPDGSNFTLKIRSTKLEDSAMYFCASSEEGVYGYTFGSGTRLTVV.

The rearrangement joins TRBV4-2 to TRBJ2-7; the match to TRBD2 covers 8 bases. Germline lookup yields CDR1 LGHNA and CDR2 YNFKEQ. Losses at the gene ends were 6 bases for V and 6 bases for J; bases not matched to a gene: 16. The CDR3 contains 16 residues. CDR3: CASSPASGSTRGEQYF. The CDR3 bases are TGTGCCAGCAGTCCAGCGAGCGGGAGTACCCGTGGCGAGCAGTACTTC.

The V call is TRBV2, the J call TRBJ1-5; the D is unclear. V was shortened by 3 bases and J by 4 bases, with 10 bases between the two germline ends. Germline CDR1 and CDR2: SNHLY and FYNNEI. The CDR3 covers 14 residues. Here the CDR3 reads CASSDGMGNQPQHF. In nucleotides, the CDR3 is TGTGCCAGCAGTGACGGGATGGGAAATCAGCCCCAGCATTTT.

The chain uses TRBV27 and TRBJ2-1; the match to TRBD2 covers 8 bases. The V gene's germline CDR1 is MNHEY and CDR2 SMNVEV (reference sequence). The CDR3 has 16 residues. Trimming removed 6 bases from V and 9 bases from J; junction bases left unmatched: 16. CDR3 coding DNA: TGTGCCAGCAGCCCGACAATAGCGGGAAGCGATAGTGAGCAGTTCTTC. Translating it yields CASSPTIAGSDSEQFF.

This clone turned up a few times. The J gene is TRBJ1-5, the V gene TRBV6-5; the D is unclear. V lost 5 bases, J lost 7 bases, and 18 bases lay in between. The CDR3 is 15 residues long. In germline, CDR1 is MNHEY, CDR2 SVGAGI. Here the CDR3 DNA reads TGTGCCAGCAGTGCCGGGAACCTAGACTTCCAGCCCCAGCATTTT. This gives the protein CASSAGNLDFQPQHF.

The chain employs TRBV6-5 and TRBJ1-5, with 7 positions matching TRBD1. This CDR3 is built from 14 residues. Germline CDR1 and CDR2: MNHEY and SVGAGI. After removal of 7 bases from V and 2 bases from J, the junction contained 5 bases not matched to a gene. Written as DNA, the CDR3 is TGTGCCAGCAAGACAGGGTTTGGCAATCAGCCCCAGCATTTT. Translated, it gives CASKTGFGNQPQHF.

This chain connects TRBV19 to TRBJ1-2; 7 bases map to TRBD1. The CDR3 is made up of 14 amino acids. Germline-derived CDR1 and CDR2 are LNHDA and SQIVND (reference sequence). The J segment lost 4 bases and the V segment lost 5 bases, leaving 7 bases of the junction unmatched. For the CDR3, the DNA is TGTGCCAGTAGTCCAGGGACAGCCATCTATGGCTACACCTTC. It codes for CASSPGTAIYGYTF.

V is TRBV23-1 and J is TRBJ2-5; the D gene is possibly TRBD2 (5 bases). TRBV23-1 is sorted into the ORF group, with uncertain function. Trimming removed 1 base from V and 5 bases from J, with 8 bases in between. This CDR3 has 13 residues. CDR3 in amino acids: CASSQWTGETQYF. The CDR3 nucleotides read TGCGCCAGCAGTCAATGGACGGGGGAGACCCAGTACTTC.

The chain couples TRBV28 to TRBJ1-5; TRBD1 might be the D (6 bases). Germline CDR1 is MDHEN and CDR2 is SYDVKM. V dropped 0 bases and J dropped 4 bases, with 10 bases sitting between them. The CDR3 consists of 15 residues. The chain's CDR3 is CASSLCCQGNQPQHF. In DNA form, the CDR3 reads TGTGCCAGCAGTTTATGCTGTCAGGGGAATCAGCCCCAGCATTTT.

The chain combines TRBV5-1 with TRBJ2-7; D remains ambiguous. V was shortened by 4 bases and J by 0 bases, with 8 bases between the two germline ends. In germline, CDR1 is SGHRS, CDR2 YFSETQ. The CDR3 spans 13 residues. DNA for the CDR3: TGCGCCAGCAGCCCGAGGAGCTCCTACGAGCAGTACTTC. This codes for CASSPRSSYEQYF.

CDR3 residues: CASSQREGSYEQYF. In DNA, the CDR3 is TGTGCCAGCAGCCAAAGGGAGGGGTCCTACGAGCAGTACTTC. The chain joins TRBV6-1 to TRBJ2-7; TRBD2 agrees at 7 bases. The CDR3 sequence is 14 residues long. Germline V gives CDR1 MNHNS, CDR2 SASEGT. Losses at the gene ends were 6 bases for V and 1 base for J; bases not matched to a gene: 6.